The sample holds many counts of the clone carrying this T cell receptor (beta chain). Germline V CDR1 and CDR2: MNHNS, SASEGT. This CDR3 contains 17 residues. The V end lost 7 bases, the J end lost 2 bases, and 23 bases lay between the germline ends. The sample originates from a study of T cells in Graves' hyperthyroidism and ophthalmopathy. Amplification targeted TCR beta CDR3 regions from RNA transcripts. A set of HTBI primers served as the primers for a first-round RT-PCR of the TCR CDR3. Each CDR3 protein is one row after TCRdb ran MiXCR on the multiplex PCR reads. The sample lists over 350,000 distinct CDR3 sequences, around 15% occurring once. Diagnoses used clinical symptoms, serum thyroxine and TRAb, thyroid ultrasound and orbital computed tomography.

The rearrangement uses TRBV6-1 and TRBJ2-5; D is tentatively TRBD1 or TRBD2 (6 bases each). This TCR was sampled from a man aged 18 to 30 with Graves' ophthalmopathy. The material sequenced was blood. CDR3 amino acids: CASTPFRGELTQETQYF. In DNA form, the CDR3 reads TGTGCCAGCACCCCCTTTAGGGGGGAGTTGACACAAGAGACCCAGTACTTC.